Included here is one T cell receptor beta chain sequence, with context. Its antigen remains unknown. TCRdb analysed the 5' RACE reads with MiXCR anew, one entry per CDR3 protein. This repertoire shows 650,000 to 800,000 distinct CDR3 sequences, over 8.5% found once; its top ten account for around 0.95%. The ends were cut back, 6 bases at V and 3 bases at J, with 9 bases in the middle. CDR3 length: 13 residues. This sample is part of a study of identical twins. The study, taken as a whole, reports: Insertion counts were lower in abundant cord blood beta clonotypes, a trend that memory repertoires did not show.

This sample also belongs to another study, concerning yellow fever vaccine responses in identical twins.

The sequence was collected from a woman younger than 30 in good health. V is TRBV12-3 or TRBV12-4 and J is TRBJ2-1; D gene uncertain. Sequenced input: PBMCs. The CDR3 region has the DNA TGTGCCAGCAGGAAAGGGATCTACAATGAGCAGTTCTTC. Translation gives CASRKGIYNEQFF.